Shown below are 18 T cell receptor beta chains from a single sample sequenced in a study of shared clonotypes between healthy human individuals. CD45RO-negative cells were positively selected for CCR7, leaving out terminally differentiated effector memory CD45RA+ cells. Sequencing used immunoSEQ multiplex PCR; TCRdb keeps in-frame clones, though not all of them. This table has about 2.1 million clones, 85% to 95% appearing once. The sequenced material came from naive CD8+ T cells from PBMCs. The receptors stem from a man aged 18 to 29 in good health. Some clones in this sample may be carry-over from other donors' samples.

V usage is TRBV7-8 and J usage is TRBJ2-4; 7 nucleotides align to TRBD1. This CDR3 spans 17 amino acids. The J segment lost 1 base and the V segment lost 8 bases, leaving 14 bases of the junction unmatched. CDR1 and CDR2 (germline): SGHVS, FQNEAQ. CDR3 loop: CASASGTEGYAKNIQYF. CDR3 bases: TGTGCCAGCGCTTCCGGGACAGAGGGTTATGCCAAAAACATTCAGTACTTC.

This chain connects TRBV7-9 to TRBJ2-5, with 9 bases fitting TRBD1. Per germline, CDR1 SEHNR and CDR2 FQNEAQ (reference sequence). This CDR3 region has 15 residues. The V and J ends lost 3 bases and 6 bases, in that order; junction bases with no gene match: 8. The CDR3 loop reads CASSFFDRGGQTQYF. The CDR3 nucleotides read TGTGCCAGCAGCTTCTTCGACAGGGGGGGACAGACCCAGTACTTC.

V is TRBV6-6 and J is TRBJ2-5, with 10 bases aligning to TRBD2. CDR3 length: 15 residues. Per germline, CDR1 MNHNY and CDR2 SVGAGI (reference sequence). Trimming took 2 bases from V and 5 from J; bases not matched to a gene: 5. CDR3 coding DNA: TGTGCCAGCAGTTACGCTAGCGGGAGCGGGGAGACCCAGTACTTC. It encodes CASSYASGSGETQYF.

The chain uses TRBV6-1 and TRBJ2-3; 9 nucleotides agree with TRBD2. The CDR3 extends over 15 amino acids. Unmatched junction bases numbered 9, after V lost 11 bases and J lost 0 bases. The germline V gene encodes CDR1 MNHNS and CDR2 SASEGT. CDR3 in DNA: TGTGCCGCCCGGGAGCGGGGGGATAGCACAGATACGCAGTATTTT. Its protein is CAARERGDSTDTQYF.

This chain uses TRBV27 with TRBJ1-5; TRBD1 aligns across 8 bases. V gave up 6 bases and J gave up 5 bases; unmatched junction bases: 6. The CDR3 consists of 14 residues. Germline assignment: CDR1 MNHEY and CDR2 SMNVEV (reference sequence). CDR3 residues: CASRLTGVHQPQHF. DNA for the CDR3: TGTGCCAGCAGGTTGACAGGGGTCCATCAGCCCCAGCATTTT.

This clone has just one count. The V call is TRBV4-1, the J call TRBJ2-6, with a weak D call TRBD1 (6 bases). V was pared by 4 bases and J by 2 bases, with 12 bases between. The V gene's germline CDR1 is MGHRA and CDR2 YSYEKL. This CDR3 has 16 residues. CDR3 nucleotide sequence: TGCGCCAGCAGCCCACCCAGGGGTACTGGGGCCAACGTCCTGACTTTC. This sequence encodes CASSPPRGTGANVLTF.

Here the CDR3 reads CASSPPFLEGEQYF. In DNA form, the CDR3 reads TGTGCCAGCAGTCCCCCCTTTCTAGAGGGGGAGCAGTACTTC. V gene TRBV28 combines with J gene TRBJ2-7; D tentatively reads TRBD1 or TRBD2 (5 bases each). Germline values: CDR1 MDHEN, CDR2 SYDVKM. The CDR3 extends over 14 amino acids. V was clipped by 5 bases and J by 7 bases, with 18 bases between them.

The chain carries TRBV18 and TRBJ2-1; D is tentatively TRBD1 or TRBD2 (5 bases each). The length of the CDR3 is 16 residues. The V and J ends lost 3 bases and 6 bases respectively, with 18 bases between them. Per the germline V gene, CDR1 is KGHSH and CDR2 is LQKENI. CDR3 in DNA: TGTGCCAGCTCACCTTCCGGGGCGTTCCCAGGCAATGAGCAGTTCTTC. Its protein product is CASSPSGAFPGNEQFF.

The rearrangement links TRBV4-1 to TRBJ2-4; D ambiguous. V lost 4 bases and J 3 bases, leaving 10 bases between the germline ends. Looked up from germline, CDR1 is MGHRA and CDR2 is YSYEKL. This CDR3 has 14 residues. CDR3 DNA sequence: TGCGCCAGCAGCCCGGTAATTGGCAAAAACATTCAGTACTTC. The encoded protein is CASSPVIGKNIQYF.

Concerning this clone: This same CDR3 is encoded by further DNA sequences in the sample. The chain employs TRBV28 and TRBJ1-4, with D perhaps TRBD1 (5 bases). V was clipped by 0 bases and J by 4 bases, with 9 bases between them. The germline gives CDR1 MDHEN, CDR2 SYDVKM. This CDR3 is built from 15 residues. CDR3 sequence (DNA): TGTGCCAGCAGTTTATGGACAGTTAGTAATGAAAAACTGTTTTTT. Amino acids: CASSLWTVSNEKLFF.

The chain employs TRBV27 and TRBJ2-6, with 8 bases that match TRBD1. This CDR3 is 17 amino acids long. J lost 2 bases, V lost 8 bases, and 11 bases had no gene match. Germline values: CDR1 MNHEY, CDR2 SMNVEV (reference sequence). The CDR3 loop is CASGPVGQGPGANVLTF. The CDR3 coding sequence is TGTGCCAGCGGGCCGGTCGGACAGGGCCCTGGGGCCAACGTCCTGACTTTC.

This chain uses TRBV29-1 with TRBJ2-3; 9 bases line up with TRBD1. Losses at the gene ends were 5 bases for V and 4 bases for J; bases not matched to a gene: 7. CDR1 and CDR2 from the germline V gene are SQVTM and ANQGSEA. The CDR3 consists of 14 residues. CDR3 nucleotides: TGCAGCGTTCTCGGGACAGGGCGAGCAGATACGCAGTATTTT. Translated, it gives CSVLGTGRADTQYF.

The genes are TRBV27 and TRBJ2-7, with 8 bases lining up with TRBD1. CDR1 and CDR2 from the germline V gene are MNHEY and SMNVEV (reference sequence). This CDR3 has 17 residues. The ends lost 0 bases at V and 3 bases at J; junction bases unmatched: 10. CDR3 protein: CASSLSPDREEGYEQYF. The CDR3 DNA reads TGTGCCAGCAGTTTATCCCCGGACAGGGAGGAGGGCTACGAGCAGTACTTC.

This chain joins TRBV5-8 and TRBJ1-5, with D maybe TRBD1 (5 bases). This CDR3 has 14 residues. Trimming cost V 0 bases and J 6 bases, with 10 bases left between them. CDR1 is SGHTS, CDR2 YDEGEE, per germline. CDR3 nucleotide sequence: TGTGCCAGCAGCTTGGGAGGGGTTTTTCAGCCCCAGCATTTT. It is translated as CASSLGGVFQPQHF.

The CDR3 DNA reads as TGTGCCAGCAGCTTGGAAAAGTGGAATGAGCAGTTCTTC. Amino acid sequence: CASSLEKWNEQFF. This chain links TRBV7-9 with TRBJ2-1; D ambiguous. Germline CDR1 and CDR2: SEHNR and FQNEAQ (reference sequence). The CDR3 is 13 residues long. Trimming cost V 3 bases and J 7 bases, with 10 bases left between them.

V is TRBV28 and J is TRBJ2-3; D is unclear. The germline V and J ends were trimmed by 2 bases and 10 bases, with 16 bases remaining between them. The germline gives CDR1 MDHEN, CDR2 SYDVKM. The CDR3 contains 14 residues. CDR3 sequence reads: CASSLRPSKGAQYF. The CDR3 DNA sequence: TGTGCCAGCAGTTTACGCCCTAGTAAAGGTGCGCAGTATTTT.

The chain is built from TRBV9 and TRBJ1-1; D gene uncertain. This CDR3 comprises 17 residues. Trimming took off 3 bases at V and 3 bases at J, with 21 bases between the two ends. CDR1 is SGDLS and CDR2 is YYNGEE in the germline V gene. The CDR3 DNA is TGTGCCAGCAGCGCTCAAGGGTGGAGGGTAGTAGACACTGAAGCTTTCTTT. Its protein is CASSAQGWRVVDTEAFF.

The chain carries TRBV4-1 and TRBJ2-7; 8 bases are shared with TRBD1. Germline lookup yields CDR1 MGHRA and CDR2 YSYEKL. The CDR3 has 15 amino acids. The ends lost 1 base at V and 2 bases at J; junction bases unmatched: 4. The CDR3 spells CASSQGTGPTYEQYF. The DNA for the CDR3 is TGCGCCAGCAGCCAAGGGACAGGGCCTACCTACGAGCAGTACTTC.